The 6 T cell receptor beta chains in this list originate from one sample, sequenced in a study of blood T cell repertoires in COVID-19 (dated by TCRdb to the early 2020s). Libraries were constructed by the immunoSEQ multiplex PCR assay. Drawn from immuneACCESS, this table holds only the in-frame rearrangements with V and J called that TCRdb kept. Clones are partly lost; checked studies trace under half to an unresolved V gene and leave the rest unexplained. This sample holds some 150,000 clones; about 79% were observed only once. The ten biggest clones cover nearly 10% of the sample. The sample was peripheral blood. These TCRs come from a woman aged 50 to 60 with acute or convalescent COVID-19.

The chain combines TRBV19 with TRBJ2-2, with D tentatively TRBD2 (5 bases). Germline V CDR1 and CDR2: LNHDA, SQIVND (reference sequence). The CDR3 is 15 amino acids. V was trimmed by 6 bases and J by 6 bases, leaving 17 bases between them. CDR3 residues: CASRPDFSNAGELFF. The DNA for the CDR3 is TGTGCCAGTAGACCGGACTTTTCAAACGCCGGGGAGCTGTTTTTT.

The chain's CDR3 is CASSALVGGELFF. DNA of the CDR3: TGTGCCAGCAGCGCCCTAGTTGGCGGGGAGCTGTTTTTT. The chain carries TRBV7-2 and TRBJ2-2, with D hard to call. Deletions cut 5 bases from V and 7 bases from J, with 11 bases between. This CDR3 spans 13 amino acids. The germline V gene encodes CDR1 SGHTA and CDR2 FQGNSA.

This chain uses TRBV3-1 (or the pseudogene TRBV3-2) with TRBJ1-6; 8 nucleotides line up with TRBD1. CDR3 length: 15 residues. Per germline, CDR1 LGHDT and CDR2 YNNKEL (reference sequence). V was pared by 2 bases and J by 8 bases, with 5 bases of the junction left unmatched. CDR3 nucleotide sequence: TGTGCCAGCAGCCAACAGGGGGCGGGGGATTCACCCCTCCACTTT. Protein product: CASSQQGAGDSPLHF.

The J gene is TRBJ1-5, the V gene TRBV6-5, with D uncertain. The CDR3 runs 15 residues. Trimming pared 5 bases from V and 0 bases from J, leaving 11 bases between. CDR1 and CDR2 (germline): MNHEY, SVGAGI. CDR3 in amino acids: CASSSRLNSNQPQHF. DNA of the CDR3: TGTGCCAGCAGTAGCCGACTTAATAGCAATCAGCCCCAGCATTTT.

This clone was seen more than once but under ten times. The chain joins TRBV7-9 to TRBJ2-7; TRBD2 matches at 9 bases. V lost 1 base to trimming and J lost 5 bases; unmatched junction nucleotides: 9. Germline V lookup: CDR1 SEHNR, CDR2 FQNEAQ (reference sequence). The CDR3 spans 16 residues. The CDR3 loop reads CASSLVGSGRGDEQYF. CDR3 in DNA: TGTGCCAGCAGCTTAGTTGGTAGCGGGAGAGGCGACGAGCAGTACTTC. The entire variable domain, with the rest obtained from reference TRBV7-9 and TRBJ2-7, is as follows: DTGVSQNPRHKITKRGQNVTFRCDPISEHNRLYWYRQTLGQGPEFLTYFQNEAQLEKSRLLSDRFSAERPKGSFSTLEIQRTEQGDSAMYLCASSLVGSGRGDEQYFGPGTRLTVT.

This clone has a single count. This chain uses TRBV5-1 with TRBJ2-1; TRBD1 matches 9 bases. Per the germline V gene, CDR1 is SGHRS and CDR2 is YFSETQ. After removal of 0 bases from V and 10 bases from J, the junction contained 11 bases not matched to a gene. The CDR3 covers 16 residues. The CDR3 bases are TGCGCCAGCAGCTTGGTCTCCTCCGGGACAGGGATAGAGCAGTTCTTC. It is translated as CASSLVSSGTGIEQFF.